Detailed here is one T cell receptor beta chain. Its cognate antigen is unknown. Libraries of TCR beta came from iRepertoire HTBI primers plus Arm-PCR of CDR3 regions. TCRdb re-analysed the multiplex PCR reads in MiXCR, keeping a single row per CDR3 protein. The repertoire holds some 230,000 distinct CDR3 sequences, with approximately 16% as singletons. The entry originates in a study of regulatory T cells in long-lasting Graves disease. Findings and limits, study-wide: The researchers studied only peripheral blood, not thyroid tissue. The study found TRBV28, TRBJ1-2 and TRBJ2-5 favored in persistent disease. More public clonotypes were shared by persistent patients (about 3,000) than by new patients (approximately 1,000).

Sample time point: newly diagnosed GD, antithyroid drugs for less than 3 months. The TCR library was made from RNA that had been extracted from PBMCs in TRIzol. Criteria from the American Thyroid Association guidelines were applied to diagnose Graves' disease. The germline CDR1 and CDR2 sequences are LNHDA and SQIVND (reference sequence). The CDR3 loop spans 18 amino acids. The trim removed 10 bases at V and 1 base at J, leaving 16 bases unmatched. This rearrangement joins TRBV19 to TRBJ2-3; 11 bases match TRBD2. The sequencing here drew on peripheral blood mononuclear cells (PBMCs), taken at new diagnosis, from a patient treated with antithyroid drugs. This sequence originates from a female donor with Graves disease. The CDR3 nucleotides read TGTGCCACTAAATCACTAGCGGGAGTTCTCCGGGGCACAGATACGCAGTATTTT. Its protein is CATKSLAGVLRGTDTQYF.